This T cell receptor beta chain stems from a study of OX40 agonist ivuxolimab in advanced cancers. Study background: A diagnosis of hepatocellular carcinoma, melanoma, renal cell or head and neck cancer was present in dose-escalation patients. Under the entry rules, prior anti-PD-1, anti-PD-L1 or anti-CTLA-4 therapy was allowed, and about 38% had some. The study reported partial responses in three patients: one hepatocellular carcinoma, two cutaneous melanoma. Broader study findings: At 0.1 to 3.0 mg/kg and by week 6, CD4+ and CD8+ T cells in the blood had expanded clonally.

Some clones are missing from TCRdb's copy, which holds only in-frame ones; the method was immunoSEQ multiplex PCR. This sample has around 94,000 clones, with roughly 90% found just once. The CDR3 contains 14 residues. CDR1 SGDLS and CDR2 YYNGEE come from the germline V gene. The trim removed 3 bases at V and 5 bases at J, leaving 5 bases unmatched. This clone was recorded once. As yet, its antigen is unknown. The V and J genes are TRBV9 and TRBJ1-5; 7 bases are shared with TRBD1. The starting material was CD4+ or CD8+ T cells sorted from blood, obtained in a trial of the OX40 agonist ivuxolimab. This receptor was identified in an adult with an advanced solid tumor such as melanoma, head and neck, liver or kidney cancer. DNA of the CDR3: TGTGCCAGCAGCGCAGGGGGAGGGGATCAGCCCCAGCATTTT. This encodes CASSAGGGDQPQHF.